What follows describes a single T cell receptor beta chain. The antigen is not known. The entry originates in a study of T cell repertoires in cytomegalovirus infection. Looking at the study overall: Based on public TCR beta signatures, there were indications of CMV infection and of a matching HLA type.

TCRdb redid the calling of the reads with MiXCR, one entry per CDR3 protein. This sample has 200,000 to 300,000 distinct CDR3 sequences, with around 12% found just once. CDR3 size: 13 residues. In germline, CDR1 is SQVTM, CDR2 ANQGSEA. Trimming shortened V by 7 bases and J by 0 bases, and 12 bases separated the two germline ends. Study outcomes and limitations: Cumulative public TCR beta family frequency identified CMV carriers with the relevant HLA. Within the response measured ex vivo, HLA-C-restricted CMV-specific TCR beta clonotypes were dominant.

J is TRBJ1-2 and V is TRBV29-1; D is perhaps TRBD1 (5 bases). The receptor was isolated from a human donor in good health (CMV status not recorded). Some clones in this sample may be carry-over from other donors' samples. Specimen: PBMCs. CDR3: CSDGGPPNYGYTF. For the CDR3, the DNA is TGCAGCGATGGGGGACCTCCTAACTATGGCTACACCTTC.